Sequencing of this T cell receptor beta chain was carried out in a study of blood T cells in healthy people across ages. General study findings and limits: Estimates of total diversity, which came from one million sequenced T cells, were considered to be underestimates.

Note on this clonotype: What it binds is unknown.

V dropped 4 bases and J dropped 4 bases, with 10 bases sitting between them. The CDR3 contains 12 residues. The germline CDR1 and CDR2 sequences are SQVTM and ANQGSEA. Primers used in a second PCR of about 7 to 12 cycles were a sample-barcoded 5' primer and a J-beta primer mix. TCRdb recomputed calls from the 5' RACE reads with MiXCR, one row per CDR3 protein. This table holds 800,000 or so distinct CDR3 sequences, approximately 25% found once. These data were also filed under a second study, of T cells of mothers and their children. This second study notes: The second PCR's M1S primer added sample barcodes and 2-4 random nucleotides. Persisting microchimeric T cell clones went undetected.

The chain joins TRBV29-1 to TRBJ2-5, with D perhaps being TRBD1 or TRBD2 (5 bases each). The sequenced sample consisted of blood. The sequence derives from a boy aged 10-17 years in good health. CDR3 nucleotides: TGCAGCGTTGTGGGGGTAGCAGAGACCCAGTACTTC. Translation: CSVVGVAETQYF. The full variable domain, its missing parts supplied by reference TRBV29-1 and TRBJ2-5, is SAVISQKPSRDICQRGTSLTIQCQVDSQVTMMFWYRQQPGQSLTLIATANQGSEATYESGFVIDKFPISRPNLTFSTLTVSNMSPEDSSIYLCSVVGVAETQYFGPGTRLLVL.